The 2 T cell receptor beta chains in this list originate from one sample, sequenced in a study of CD8+ T cells in alopecia areata. Sorting of pooled cutaneous lymph node cells used CD4, CD8alpha, NKG2D, NKG2ACE and other markers. Sequencing used cDNA as its template, made by extracting RNA and reverse transcribing it. Assay: immunoSEQ multiplex PCR; the TCRdb copy retains only in-frame clones and omits some. The sample contains approximately 280,000 clones, none of them singletons. What was sequenced was CD4+ T cells sorted from a lymph node. These receptors were collected from a C3H/HeJ mouse with alopecia areata. The MHC haplotype recorded for the strain is H2-k.

With respect to this clone: Genes and germline come from the mouse. Coverage ceases 4 residues before the CDR3 finishes, and the germline J gene fills in the end. This sequence joins TRBV13-1 and TRBJ2-2; no reliable D call. Germline CDR1 is NSHNY and CDR2 is SYGAGN. The ends were cut back, 0 bases at V and 1 base at J, with 10 bases in the middle. The CDR3 covers 16 residues. CDR3 sequence: CASSDARQINTGQLYF. CDR3 bases read: TGTGCCAGCAGTGATGCGAGACAAATAAACACCGGG.

This clone has just a few counts. Gene names refer to mouse genes. The CDR3 end is not reached by the read, which stops 4 residues before it; the germline J gene fills it in. V gene TRBV5 combines with J gene TRBJ2-5; D gene uncertain. The CDR3 is 13 residues long. Looked up from germline, CDR1 is LGHNA and CDR2 is YNLKQL (reference sequence). Between the trimmed V and J ends, which lost 2 bases and 3 bases, there was a span of 6 bases. The CDR3 sequence: CASSQLQQDTQYF. The sequenced CDR3 bases are TGTGCCAGCAGCCAATTACAGCAAGAC.